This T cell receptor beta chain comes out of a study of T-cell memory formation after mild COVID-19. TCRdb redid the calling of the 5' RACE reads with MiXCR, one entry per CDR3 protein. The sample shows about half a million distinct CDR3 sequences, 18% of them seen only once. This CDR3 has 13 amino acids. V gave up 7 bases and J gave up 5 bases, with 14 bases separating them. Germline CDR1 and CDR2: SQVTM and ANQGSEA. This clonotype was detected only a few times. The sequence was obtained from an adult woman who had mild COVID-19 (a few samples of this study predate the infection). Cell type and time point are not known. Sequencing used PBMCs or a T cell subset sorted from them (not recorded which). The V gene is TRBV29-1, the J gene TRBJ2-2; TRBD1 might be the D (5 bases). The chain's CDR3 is CSGEGVGTGELFF. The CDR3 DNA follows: TGCAGCGGAGAAGGGGTTGGGACCGGGGAGCTGTTTTTT.